Described below is a single TCR beta chain sequence and its context. Its antigen is unidentified. This specimen belongs to a study of cytomegalovirus exposure and HLA in healthy donors. Study-wide background: Findings of an earlier analysis included under 140 million unique TCR beta sequences from some 180 million T cells.

The PCR employed 60 Vbeta primers together with 13 Jbeta primers. Data came from immunoSEQ multiplex PCR; TCRdb stores just in-frame clones and leaves some out. The repertoire holds around 190,000 clones, about 76% seen once, with around 1.4% in the top ten. Study findings and constraints: Across donors, sequencing depth was assumed by presence/absence analyses to be roughly uniform. It emerged from a later analysis that several of the most significant clusters appeared to be linked to common viral pathogens.

The germline V gene encodes CDR1 LNHNV and CDR2 YYDKDF (reference sequence). Trimming cost V 4 bases and J 2 bases; bases outside gene matches: 7. The CDR3 has 16 residues. Sequences were obtained from PBMCs. The chain recombines TRBV15 with TRBJ2-3; the match to TRBD1 covers 9 bases. The sequence came from a woman aged 45-65 years in good health and CMV-seronegative. The CDR3 sequence: CATSTSQGAITDTQYF. For the CDR3, the DNA is TGTGCCACCAGCACCTCACAGGGGGCCATCACAGATACGCAGTATTTT.